This T cell receptor beta chain was recovered during a study of PD-1 blockade in classical Hodgkin lymphoma. General observations from the study: In CD4+ cells, TCR diversity went up significantly by C4D1, but in CD8+ cells it did not. Compared with healthy donors, newly diagnosed patients reportedly showed lower baseline TCR diversity. Causes of the repertoire differences remain undefined, possibly disease activity or prior therapy.

V gave up 4 bases and J gave up 2 bases; unmatched junction bases: 9. Looked up from germline, CDR1 is SGHKS and CDR2 is YYEKEE (reference sequence). There are 15 residues in the CDR3. Every patient experienced relapse after autologous stem cell transplantation, and brentuximab vedotin exposure varied. When best responses were assessed, they were complete response, partial response or progressive disease. Comments on this clone: Its matching antigen is unknown.

Here immunoSEQ multiplex PCR was the method, and the copy in TCRdb shows in-frame clones only, minus some. The sample includes around 70,000 clones, 60% to 80% seen only once; the top ten take less than 9.5%. The TCR comes from a human donor with classical Hodgkin lymphoma. The source was peripheral blood mononuclear cells (PBMCs), collected before the second cycle of nivolumab. The chain joins TRBV5-5 to TRBJ2-7; 7 nucleotides agree with TRBD1. CDR3 sequence (DNA): TGTGCCAGCAGCGTTGGTGGACAGGCAACCTACGAGCAGTACTTC. Its translation: CASSVGGQATYEQYF.